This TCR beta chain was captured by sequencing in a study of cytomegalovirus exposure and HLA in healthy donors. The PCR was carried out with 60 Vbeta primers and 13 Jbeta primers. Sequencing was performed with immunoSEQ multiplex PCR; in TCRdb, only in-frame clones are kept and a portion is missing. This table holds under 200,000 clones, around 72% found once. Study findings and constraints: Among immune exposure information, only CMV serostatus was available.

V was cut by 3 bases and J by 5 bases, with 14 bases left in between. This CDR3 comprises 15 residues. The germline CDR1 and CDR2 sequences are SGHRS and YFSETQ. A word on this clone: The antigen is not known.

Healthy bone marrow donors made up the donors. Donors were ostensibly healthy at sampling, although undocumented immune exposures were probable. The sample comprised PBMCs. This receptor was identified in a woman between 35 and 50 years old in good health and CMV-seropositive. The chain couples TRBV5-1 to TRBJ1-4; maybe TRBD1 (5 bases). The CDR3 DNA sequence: TGCGCCAGCAGCTCAACGGGGGGGTCGAATGAAAAACTGTTTTTT. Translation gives CASSSTGGSNEKLFF.